This T cell receptor (beta chain) stems from a study of blood T cell repertoires in COVID-19. Looked up from germline, CDR1 is ENHRY and CDR2 is SYGVKD. The CDR3 length is 16 residues. Trimming at V came to 0 bases and at J to 4 bases, leaving 4 bases not matched to a gene. Per the study methods: Reference gene primer amplification in the assay estimated nucleated cell counts. Only in-frame clones appear in the TCRdb table, and some are missing; sequencing was by immunoSEQ multiplex PCR. V and J calls and clone size follow that table, whereas D and trimming were derived from the DNA. Among some 230,000 clones listed, 80% to 90% were seen once.

The sequencing input was peripheral blood. The TCR was taken from a man between 45 and 60 years old who had recovered from COVID-19. J is TRBJ2-2 and V is TRBV10-3, with 8 bases that match TRBD1. DNA of the CDR3: TGTGCCATCAGTGAGTCGGACAGGGTAGGCACCGGGGAGCTGTTTTTT. Residues: CAISESDRVGTGELFF.